The T cell receptor beta chain under discussion was sequenced for a study of cytomegalovirus exposure and HLA in healthy donors. On the study more broadly: An earlier analysis identified 117 million unique TCR beta sequences in about 180 million T cells.

Note on this clone: Its antigen is as yet unknown.

PCR amplification relied on 60 Vbeta primers (plus 13 Jbeta primers). Data came from immunoSEQ multiplex PCR; TCRdb stores just in-frame clones and leaves some out. Among 120,000 or so clones listed, about 73% were seen once. General study results and limits: TCR beta sequences reportedly predicted the HLA-A and HLA-B alleles of most subjects accurately.

V lost 5 bases and J lost 6, with 16 bases in between. The CDR3 runs to 14 residues. Germline lookup yields CDR1 SEHNR and CDR2 FQNEAQ (reference sequence). The sequence was collected from a woman aged 25 to 39 in good health and CMV-seronegative. The chain is built from TRBV7-9 and TRBJ1-1, with D possibly being TRBD1 (5 bases). The specimen was PBMCs. The CDR3 coding sequence is TGTGCCAGCAGCCTCGGAGGAGGGACCGCTGAAGCTTTCTTT. Translating gives CASSLGGGTAEAFF.